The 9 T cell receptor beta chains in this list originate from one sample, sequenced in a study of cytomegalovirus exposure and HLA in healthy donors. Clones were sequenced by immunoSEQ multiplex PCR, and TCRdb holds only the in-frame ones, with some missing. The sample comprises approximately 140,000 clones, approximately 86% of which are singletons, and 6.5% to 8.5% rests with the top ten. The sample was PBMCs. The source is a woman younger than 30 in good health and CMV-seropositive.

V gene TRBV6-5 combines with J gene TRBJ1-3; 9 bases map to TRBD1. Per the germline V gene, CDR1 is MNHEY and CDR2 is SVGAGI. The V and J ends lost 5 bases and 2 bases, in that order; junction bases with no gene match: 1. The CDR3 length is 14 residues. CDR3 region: CASSRDRAGNTIYF. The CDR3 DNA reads TGTGCCAGCAGTCGGGACAGGGCTGGAAACACCATATATTTT.

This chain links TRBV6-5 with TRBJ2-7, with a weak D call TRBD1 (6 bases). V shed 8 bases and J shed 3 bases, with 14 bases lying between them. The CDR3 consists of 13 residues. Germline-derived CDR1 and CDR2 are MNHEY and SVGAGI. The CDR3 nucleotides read TGTGCCAGCCGAAGATCGGGACACTACGAGCAGTACTTC. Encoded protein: CASRRSGHYEQYF.

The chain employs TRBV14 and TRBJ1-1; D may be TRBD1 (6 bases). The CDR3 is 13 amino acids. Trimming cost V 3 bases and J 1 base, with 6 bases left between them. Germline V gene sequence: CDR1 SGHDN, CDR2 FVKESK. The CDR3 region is CASSQGANTEAFF. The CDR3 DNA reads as TGTGCCAGCAGCCAGGGGGCGAACACTGAAGCTTTCTTT.

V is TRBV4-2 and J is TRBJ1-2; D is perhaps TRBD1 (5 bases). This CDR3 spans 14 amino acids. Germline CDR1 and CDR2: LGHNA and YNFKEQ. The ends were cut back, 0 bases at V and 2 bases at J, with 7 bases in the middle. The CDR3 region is CASSQDKGNYGYTF. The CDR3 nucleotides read TGTGCCAGCAGCCAAGATAAGGGGAACTATGGCTACACCTTC.

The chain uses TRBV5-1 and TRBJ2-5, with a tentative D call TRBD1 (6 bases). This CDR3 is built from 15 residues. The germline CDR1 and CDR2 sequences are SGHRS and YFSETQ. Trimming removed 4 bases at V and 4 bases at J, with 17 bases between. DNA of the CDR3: TGCGCCAGCAGCAATAGGGGGTTAGGAGGAGAGACCCAGTACTTC. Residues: CASSNRGLGGETQYF.

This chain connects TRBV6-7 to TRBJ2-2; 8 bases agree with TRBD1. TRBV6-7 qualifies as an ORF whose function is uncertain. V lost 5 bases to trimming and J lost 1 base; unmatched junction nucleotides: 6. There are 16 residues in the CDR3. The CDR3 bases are TGTGCCAGCAGTCCTTTAGGGACAGGGAACACCGGGGAGCTGTTTTTT. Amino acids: CASSPLGTGNTGELFF.

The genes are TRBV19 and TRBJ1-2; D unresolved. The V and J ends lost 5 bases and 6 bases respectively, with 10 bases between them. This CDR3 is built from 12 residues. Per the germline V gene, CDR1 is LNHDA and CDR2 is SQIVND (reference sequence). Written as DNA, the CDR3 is TGTGCCAGTAGTCAAGCCTCACATGGCTACACCTTC. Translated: CASSQASHGYTF.

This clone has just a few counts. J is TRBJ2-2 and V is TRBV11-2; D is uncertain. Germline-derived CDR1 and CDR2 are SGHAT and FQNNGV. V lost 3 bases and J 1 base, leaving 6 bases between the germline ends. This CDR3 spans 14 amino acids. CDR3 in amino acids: CASSFRRNTGELFF. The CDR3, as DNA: TGTGCCAGCAGCTTTCGGAGGAACACCGGGGAGCTGTTTTTT.

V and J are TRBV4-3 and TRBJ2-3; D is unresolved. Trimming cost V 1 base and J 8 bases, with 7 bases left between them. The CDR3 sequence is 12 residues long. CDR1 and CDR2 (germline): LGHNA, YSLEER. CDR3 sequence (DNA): TGCGCCAGCAGCCAAGGAGGCGTTACGCAGTATTTT. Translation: CASSQGGVTQYF.